This T cell receptor (beta chain) comes out of a study of cytomegalovirus exposure and HLA in healthy donors. Regarding the study as a whole: Most observed TCR sequences were rare, whereas some public TCRs were detected in many donors. An observed cluster of highly shared sequence variants was recorded as a likely sequencing artifact.

PCR amplification relied on 60 Vbeta primers (plus 13 Jbeta primers). Generated by immunoSEQ multiplex PCR, the TCRdb table keeps only in-frame clones and is missing some. Of about 110,000 clones in the sample, roughly 70% were seen once. Details on this clone: Its antigen is not identified.

V was clipped by 6 bases and J by 7 bases; unmatched bases: 3. This CDR3 is built from 12 residues. CDR1 and CDR2 from the germline V gene are MNHEY and SVGAGI. Input material: PBMCs. This clonotype was obtained from a man in his forties or fifties in good health and CMV-seropositive. The chain employs TRBV6-5 and TRBJ1-2; 9 bases are shared with TRBD1. The CDR3 nucleotides read TGTGCCAGCAGAACGACAGGGGGTGGCTACACCTTC. The encoded protein is CASRTTGGGYTF.